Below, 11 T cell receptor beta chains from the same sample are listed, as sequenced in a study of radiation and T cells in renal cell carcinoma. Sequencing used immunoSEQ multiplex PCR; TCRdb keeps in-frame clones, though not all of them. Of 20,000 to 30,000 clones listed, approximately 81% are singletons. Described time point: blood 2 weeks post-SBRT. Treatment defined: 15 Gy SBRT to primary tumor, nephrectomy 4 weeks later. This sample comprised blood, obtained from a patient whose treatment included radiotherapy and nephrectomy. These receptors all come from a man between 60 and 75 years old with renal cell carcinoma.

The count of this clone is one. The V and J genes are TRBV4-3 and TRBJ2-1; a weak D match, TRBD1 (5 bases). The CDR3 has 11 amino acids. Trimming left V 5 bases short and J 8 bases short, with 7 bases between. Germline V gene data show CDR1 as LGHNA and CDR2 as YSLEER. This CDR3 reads CASSSGHEQFF. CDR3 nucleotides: TGCGCCAGCAGCTCAGGGCATGAGCAGTTCTTC.

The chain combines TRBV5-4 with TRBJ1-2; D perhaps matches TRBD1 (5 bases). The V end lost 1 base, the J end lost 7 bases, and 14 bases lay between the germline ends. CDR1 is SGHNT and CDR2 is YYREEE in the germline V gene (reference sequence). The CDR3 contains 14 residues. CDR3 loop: CASSLFRGDLGYTF. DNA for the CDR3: TGTGCCAGCAGCTTGTTTAGGGGTGACCTTGGCTACACCTTC.

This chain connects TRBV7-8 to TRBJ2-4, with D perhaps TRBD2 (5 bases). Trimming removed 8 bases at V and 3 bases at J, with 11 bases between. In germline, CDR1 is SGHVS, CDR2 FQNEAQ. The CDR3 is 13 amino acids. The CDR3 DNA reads TGTGCCAGCTCACTAGGCGACAAAAACATTCAGTACTTC. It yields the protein CASSLGDKNIQYF. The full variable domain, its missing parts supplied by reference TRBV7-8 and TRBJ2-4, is GAGVSQSPRYKVAKRGQDVALRCDPISGHVSLFWYQQALGQGPEFLTYFQNEAQLDKSGLPSDRFFAERPEGSVSTLKIQRTQQEDSAVYLCASSLGDKNIQYFGAGTRLSVL.

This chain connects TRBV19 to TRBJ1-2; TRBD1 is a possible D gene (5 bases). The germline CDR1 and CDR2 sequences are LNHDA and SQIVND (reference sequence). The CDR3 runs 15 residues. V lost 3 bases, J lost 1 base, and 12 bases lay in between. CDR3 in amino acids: CASSIPGASNYGYTF. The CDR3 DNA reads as TGTGCCAGTAGTATCCCTGGGGCCAGTAACTATGGCTACACCTTC.

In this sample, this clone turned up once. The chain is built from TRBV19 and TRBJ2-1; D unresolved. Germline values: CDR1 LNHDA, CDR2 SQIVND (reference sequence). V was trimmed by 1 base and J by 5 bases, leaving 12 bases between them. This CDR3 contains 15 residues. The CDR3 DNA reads TGTGCCAGTAGTATAGTTTCGACTCCTAACAATGAGCAGTTCTTC. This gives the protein CASSIVSTPNNEQFF.

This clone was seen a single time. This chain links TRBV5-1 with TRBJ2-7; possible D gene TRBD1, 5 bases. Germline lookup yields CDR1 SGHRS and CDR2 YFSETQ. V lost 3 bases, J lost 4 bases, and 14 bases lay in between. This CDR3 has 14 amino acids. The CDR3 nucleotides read TGCGCCAGCAGCTCACTCCCAGGGAAATACGAGCAGTACTTC. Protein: CASSSLPGKYEQYF.

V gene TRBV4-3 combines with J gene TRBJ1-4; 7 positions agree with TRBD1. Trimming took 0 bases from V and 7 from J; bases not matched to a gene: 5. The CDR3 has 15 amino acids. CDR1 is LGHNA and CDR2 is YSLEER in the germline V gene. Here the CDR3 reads CASSQDGGQTEKLFF. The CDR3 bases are TGCGCCAGCAGCCAAGATGGGGGACAGACTGAAAAACTGTTTTTT.

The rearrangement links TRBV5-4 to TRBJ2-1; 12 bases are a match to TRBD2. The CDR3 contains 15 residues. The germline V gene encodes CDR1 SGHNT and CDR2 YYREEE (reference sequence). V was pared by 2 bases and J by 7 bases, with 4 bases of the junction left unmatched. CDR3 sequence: CASSFTSGRLNEQFF. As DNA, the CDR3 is TGTGCCAGCAGCTTTACTAGCGGGAGGTTGAATGAGCAGTTCTTC.

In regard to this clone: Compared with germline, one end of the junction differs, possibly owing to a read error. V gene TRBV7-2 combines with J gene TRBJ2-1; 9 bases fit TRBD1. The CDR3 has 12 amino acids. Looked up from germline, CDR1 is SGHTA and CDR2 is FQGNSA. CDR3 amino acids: CASSLAVTGGIF. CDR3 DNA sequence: TGTGCCAGCAGCTTAGCCGTGACAGGGGGAATCTTC.

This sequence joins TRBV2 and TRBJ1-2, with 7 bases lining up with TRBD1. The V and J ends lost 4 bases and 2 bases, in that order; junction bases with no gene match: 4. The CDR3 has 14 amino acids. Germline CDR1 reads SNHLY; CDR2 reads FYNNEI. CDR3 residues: CASSGGGGNYGYTF. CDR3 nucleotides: TGTGCCAGCAGTGGGGGAGGGGGCAACTATGGCTACACCTTC.

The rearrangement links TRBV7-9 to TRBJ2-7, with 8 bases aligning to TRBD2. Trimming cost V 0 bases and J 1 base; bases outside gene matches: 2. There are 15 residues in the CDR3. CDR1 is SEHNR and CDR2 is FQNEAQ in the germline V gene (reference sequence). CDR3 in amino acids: CASSLARGGSYEQYF. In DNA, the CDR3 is TGTGCCAGCAGCTTAGCCCGGGGGGGGTCCTACGAGCAGTACTTC.